The T cell receptor beta chain described here comes from a study of shared clonotypes between healthy human individuals. Notes on the study in general: Deeper or shallower sequencing was expected to change how clonotypes are shared among donors. Rarefaction indicated that sorted-subset sequencing remained incomplete although depth was large.

Subsets obtained from CD4+ cells comprised CD45RA+ naive and CD45RA-negative memory cells. Turning to this clone: Its specificity is not known. Because the CDR3's place on the DNA is in doubt, the DNA is left out and the CDR3 is given as listed by TCRdb.

Only in-frame clones appear in the TCRdb table, and some are missing; sequencing was by immunoSEQ multiplex PCR. The profile shows under 2,500,000 clones, 90% to 97% of them singletons. The CDR3 spans 15 residues, counting both ends. Looked up from germline, CDR1 is MDHEN and CDR2 is SYDVKM. The V call is TRBV28, the J call TRBJ2-1; the D segment call TRBD1 is taken from the table without a DNA check. The clonotype comes from a man younger than 35 in good health. The specimen sequenced was naive CD4+ T cells sorted from blood. As to subset: CD45RA+ positively selected. CDR3 residues: CASSSSTGARNEQFF.